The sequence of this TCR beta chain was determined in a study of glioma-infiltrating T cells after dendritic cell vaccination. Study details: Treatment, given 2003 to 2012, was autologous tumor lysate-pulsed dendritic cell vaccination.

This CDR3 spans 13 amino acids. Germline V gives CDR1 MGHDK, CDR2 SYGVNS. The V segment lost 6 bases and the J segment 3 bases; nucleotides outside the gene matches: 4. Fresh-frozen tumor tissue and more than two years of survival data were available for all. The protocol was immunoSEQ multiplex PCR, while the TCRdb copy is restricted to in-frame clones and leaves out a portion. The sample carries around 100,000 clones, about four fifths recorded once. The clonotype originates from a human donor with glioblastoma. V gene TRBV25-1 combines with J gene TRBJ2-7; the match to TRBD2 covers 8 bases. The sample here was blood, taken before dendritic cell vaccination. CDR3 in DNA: TGTGCCAGCAGAGGAAGCGGGGGCTACGAGCAGTACTTC. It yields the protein CASRGSGGYEQYF.